This is a list of T cell receptor beta chains from one sample in a study of blood T cell repertoires in COVID-19. Here immunoSEQ multiplex PCR was the method, and the copy in TCRdb shows in-frame clones only, minus some. The top ten clones hold around 3% of a sample with a few hundred thousand clones, approximately 90% of them seen once. Input material: peripheral blood. These receptors originate from a woman aged 25 to 39 with active or convalescent COVID-19. Both conserved end residues are part of each CDR3. Fields, in order: D gene, V gene, J gene, CDR3 protein. The D gene is left open where the match is weak.

-	TRBV30	TRBJ1-3	CAWSGGTLFSGNTIYF
-	TRBV7-9	TRBJ1-2	CASSARDTEANYGYTF
-	TRBV30	TRBJ1-4	CAWKGVGTNEKLFF
TRBD2	TRBV7-6	TRBJ2-1	CASSLIAWTGGSNEQFF
-	TRBV28	TRBJ1-1	CASSLVFTGSVMNTEAFF
TRBD1	TRBV25-1	TRBJ2-7	CASSASGTGSYEQYF
-	TRBV2	TRBJ1-1	CASSQVYTEAFF
-	TRBV5-1	TRBJ1-6	CASSRDLNSPLHF
TRBD1	TRBV7-8	TRBJ2-7	CASSGRQGTSYEQYF
-	TRBV11-2	TRBJ1-2	CASSSRVQGGYTF
-	TRBV4-3	TRBJ2-2	CASSQDLGGVNTGELFF
TRBD1	TRBV28	TRBJ2-7	CASSPGQPGSYEQYF
TRBD2	TRBV7-2	TRBJ2-7	CASSSTSGGTYEQYF
-	TRBV6-4	TRBJ1-2	CASRRVGGYGYTF
TRBD1	TRBV30	TRBJ2-1	CAWIGTGLYNEQFF
TRBD1	TRBV18	TRBJ1-6	CASSATGWETPLHF
-	TRBV5-6	TRBJ2-2	CASSHRRAGELFF
TRBD1	TRBV20-1	TRBJ1-1	CSASDRANTEAFF
-	TRBV6-5	TRBJ2-3	CASRRSVQTDTQYF
-	TRBV18	TRBJ1-2	CASSPGPDRSYGYTF
-	TRBV28	TRBJ2-7	CASSPPGYEQYF
TRBD2	TRBV5-1	TRBJ2-5	CASSLSGEETQYF
-	TRBV4-2	TRBJ2-2	CASSQTGTSTAGELFF
TRBD2	TRBV25-1	TRBJ2-1	CASSEPSLAGEGNEQFF
TRBD1	TRBV5-4	TRBJ1-4	CASSWTGGDEKLFF
TRBD1	TRBV9	TRBJ1-3	CASSVTGGSGNTIYF
TRBD2	TRBV7-9	TRBJ2-3	CASWMAGGPDTQYF
TRBD1	TRBV18	TRBJ1-2	CASSRTGVPGYTF
-	TRBV28	TRBJ2-2	CASSFRGTGELFF
-	TRBV6-5	TRBJ2-7	CASSSFSATYEQYF
TRBD2	TRBV7-2	TRBJ2-5	CASSLVLAGVETQYF
-	TRBV27	TRBJ1-1	CASSPARGRTEAFF
TRBD1	TRBV7-2	TRBJ2-5	CASSFRQGLETQYF
TRBD2	TRBV7-3	TRBJ2-3	CASSPGGYTDTQYF
-	TRBV27	TRBJ1-1	CASSSGENTEAFF
-	TRBV2	TRBJ2-1	CAKRGKFDNEQFF
-	TRBV7-9	TRBJ2-3	CASSLTMDTQYF
-	TRBV2	TRBJ2-6	CASSWNRNRPSGANVLTF
TRBD1	TRBV7-2	TRBJ1-2	CASRTGGGGYTF
-	TRBV10-3	TRBJ2-3	CAIKNNEGGTDTQYF
TRBD2	TRBV27	TRBJ2-2	CASSIHRGGRPGELFF
TRBD2	TRBV5-1	TRBJ2-5	CASSLFLAGGPRETQYF
-	TRBV30	TRBJ1-1	CAWIQVGEAFF
TRBD2	TRBV18	TRBJ2-3	CASSPGRESDTQYF
-	TRBV5-1	TRBJ1-2	CASSLGTARDYGYTF
-	TRBV9	TRBJ1-2	CASSARAGNPSLVYGYTF
-	TRBV7-3	TRBJ2-3	CASSSSGGQPDTQYF
TRBD1	TRBV7-2	TRBJ1-1	CASSLRQGNTEAFF
-	TRBV19	TRBJ2-1	CASSISSSYNEQFF
TRBD2	TRBV28	TRBJ2-1	CASIPGLAGGLSYNEQFF
-	TRBV19	TRBJ2-5	CASSTTSTETQYF
TRBD1	TRBV11-1	TRBJ2-3	CASSVQGATTDTQYF
TRBD1	TRBV19	TRBJ1-4	CASSLGQTAFATNEKLFF
-	TRBV7-2	TRBJ2-7	CASSLTTPEQYF
-	TRBV7-2	TRBJ2-4	CASSLAGTVAKNIQYF